The T cell receptor (beta chain) described here comes from a study of shared clonotypes between healthy human individuals. As for the study in general: The donor group consisted of a couple of women and three men, aged 18 to 49.

In regard to this clone: As yet, its antigen is unknown.

Germline values: CDR1 MGHRA, CDR2 YSYEKL. V was pared by 0 bases and J by 5 bases, with 7 bases of the junction left unmatched. This CDR3 is 15 amino acids long. General study points: Expectations were that clonotype sharing among donors would be affected by sequencing depth.

Every subset had its genomic DNA shared out evenly among several immunoSEQ plates. Assay used: immunoSEQ multiplex PCR; TCRdb lists only in-frame clones, some missing. The sample gives a few hundred thousand clones, around 81% of which show up once; about 12% is in the top ten. This sequence was found in a middle-aged woman in good health. Some clones in this sample may be carry-over from other donors' samples. The specimen sequenced was PBMCs. The chain recombines TRBV4-1 with TRBJ2-7; 7 bases are shared with TRBD2. This CDR3 reads CASSQDEGGSNEQYF. CDR3 DNA: TGCGCCAGCAGCCAAGACGAAGGCGGGAGTAACGAGCAGTACTTC.